A single TCR beta chain is shown here with its context. No cognate antigen has been identified for it. The record has no base qualities; no much larger clone is one base away. The sample is drawn from a study of blood T cell repertoires in COVID-19 (dated by TCRdb to 2019 to 2021). The study in broad terms: Samples from collaborators originated in the United States, Italy and Spain and spanned both the acute and convalescent phases of COVID-19. The prospective study material was composed of cDNA or gDNA derived from T cells, B-cell-depleted T cells, or PBMCs. Subjects who had been exposed to COVID-19, were actively infected with it, or had recovered from it provided the deeply sampled blood TCRbeta repertoires that made up the dataset. The repertoires were released in a freely available public database intended as a resource for research on the immune response to SARS-CoV-2. The samples were drawn from the first 160 participants of the ongoing ImmuneRACE study and from 950 to 1,500 subjects provided by 6 global collaborators. The sample metadata nearly always contained a de-identified subject ID, COVID-19 status, age in years and sex. HLA class I and class II types, where available, came from metadata supplied by the sample provider rather than from assay-based typing. Paper-wide results and their limitations: How much clinical and demographic metadata was included differed by source and by participant, and the metadata was provided uncurated.

The immunoSEQ Assay, a bias-controlled multiplex PCR, was used to amplify TCRbeta CDR3 regions from genomic DNA. In the paper's pipeline: The number of nucleated cells in each sample was estimated from the amplification of reference gene primers within the assay. To quantify the absolute abundance of each unique TCRbeta CDR3 rearrangement, sequence reads were collapsed and filtered. Productive Simpson clonality was computed per sample as the square root of Simpson's diversity index over productive rearrangements. TCRdb limited this immuneACCESS table to in-frame rearrangements with V and J called. A share of clones is missing; checked studies link under half to unresolved V genes, and the rest is unexplained. Clone size and V and J calls were adopted from that table, with D and trimming inferred from the DNA. In this sample the table shows about 120,000 clones, 79% of which occur a single time. Almost 4% of the sample belongs to the ten largest clones.

Via the germline V gene (reference sequence), CDR1 is SEHNR and CDR2 FQNEAQ. V sheds 1 base and J sheds 14 bases, leaving 15 bases between their ends. Including cysteine and phenylalanine, the CDR3 has 13 amino acids. CDR3 DNA only is kept here, 39 bases in frame from base 1. Each collaborating institution followed its own protocols to collect whole blood in K2EDTA tubes. For TCRbeta analysis, collaborators shipped samples in one of three forms: frozen whole blood, isolated PBMCs, or DNA extracted from either of those sample types. The sequencing sample was made of peripheral blood. The rearranged chain carries TRBV7-9 and TRBJ2-1; TRBD2 is a weak D gene call, 6 bases matching. This receptor was obtained from a woman older than 75 with acute or convalescent COVID-19. The base sequence is TGTGCCAGCAGCTTAGATCAAGGCGGGGCCAAGTTCTTC. The encoded protein is CASSLDQGGAKFF.